Only a few counts were recorded for the clone carrying this T cell receptor (beta chain). Its specificity is not known. Preparation of the TCRbeta library involved a method that used unique molecular identifiers. TCRdb called the PCR reads again in MiXCR, with one record for every CDR3 protein. Of about 980,000 distinct CDR3 sequences listed, around 30% are singletons. The data stem from a study of T-cell reconstitution after alpha-beta-depleted transplantation in children. The CDR3 has 15 amino acids. Germline V CDR1 and CDR2: MDHEN, SYDVKM. V lost 4 bases to trimming and J lost 4 bases, with 16 bases between them. Whole-study findings and limits: It was newly produced T cells that mostly accounted for T-cell counts and diversity one year after transplant. Expanded clones from the graft, numbering several hundred, reportedly supplied alpha-beta T cells about two months after transplant. Day-60 TCRbeta diversity that was high in some patients was derived from surviving recipient T cells and thymic progenitors.

Here the sequenced sample was PBMCs, mostly from graft donor cells, taken 360 days after TCRalphabeta/CD19-depleted stem cell transplant. The clonotype originates from a boy under two years old who had a stem cell transplant for SCID, so the T cells may come from the graft donor. The rearrangement uses TRBV28 and TRBJ2-5; the D gene is possibly TRBD2 (5 bases). CDR3: CASSSIHRGRETQYF. DNA of the CDR3: TGTGCCAGCAGTTCCATCCATCGGGGAAGAGAGACCCAGTACTTC.